These 27 T cell receptor beta chains were sequenced from one sample in a study of T cell responses to AZD1222 COVID-19 vaccine. Method: immunoSEQ multiplex PCR; TCRdb's copy keeps in-frame clones and lacks some. This sample has roughly 30,000 clones, with 75% to 85% found just once. The source was peripheral blood, collected 28 days after the second AZD1222 dose. Receptors originate from an adult who received the AZD1222 COVID-19 vaccine.

This chain connects TRBV5-1 to TRBJ1-1, with D possibly being TRBD1 (5 bases). Trimming took 0 bases from V and 5 from J, leaving 11 bases between them. CDR3 length: 14 amino acids. Per the germline V gene, CDR1 is SGHRS and CDR2 is YFSETQ. The CDR3 loop is CASSLEGAKTEAFF. CDR3 DNA sequence: TGCGCCAGCAGCTTGGAAGGGGCAAAAACTGAAGCTTTCTTT. The full variable domain, in which reference TRBV5-1 and TRBJ1-1 provide the parts outside the CDR3, is KAGVTQTPRYLIKTRGQQVTLSCSPISGHRSVSWYQQTPGQGLQFLFEYFSETQRNKGNFPGRFSGRQFSNSRSEMNVSTLELGDSALYLCASSLEGAKTEAFFGQGTRLTVV.

V is TRBV5-6 and J is TRBJ1-2, with D tentatively TRBD1 (5 bases). Germline V gives CDR1 SGHDT, CDR2 YYEEEE. The CDR3 runs to 15 residues. The germline V and J ends were trimmed by 8 bases and 4 bases, with 21 bases remaining between them. In DNA, the CDR3 is TGTGCCAGTACTGGTTACGGTAGGACAAGCTATGGCTACACCTTC. It specifies CASTGYGRTSYGYTF.

The chain has TRBV6-4 and TRBJ2-2; 14 bases map to TRBD2. With V trimmed by 6 bases and J by 4 bases, 7 bases remained unmatched. This CDR3 region has 17 residues. Germline V gives CDR1 MRHNA, CDR2 SNTAGT. The CDR3, as DNA: TGTGCCAGCAGGGGGACTAGCGGGAGTATCGGCACCGGGGAGCTGTTTTTT. It translates to CASRGTSGSIGTGELFF.

This sequence joins TRBV4-3 and TRBJ2-6; D unclear. Germline V gene lookup returns CDR1 LGHNA and CDR2 YSLEER. With 1 base removed from V and 3 bases from J, the gap between germline ends came to 10 bases. The CDR3 has 16 residues. The CDR3 reads CASSQGTVGGANVLTF. The CDR3 DNA reads TGCGCCAGCAGCCAAGGGACCGTGGGTGGGGCCAACGTCCTGACTTTC.

The genes are TRBV6-5 and TRBJ2-5, with D tentatively TRBD2 (5 bases). Trimming removed 5 bases at V and 0 bases at J, with 13 bases between. CDR1 and CDR2 (germline): MNHEY, SVGAGI. The CDR3 is 15 amino acids. The DNA of the CDR3 is TGTGCCAGCAGTCGGGGTTCCCTCCACCAAGAGACCCAGTACTTC. This encodes CASSRGSLHQETQYF.

Written as DNA, the CDR3 is TGTGCCAGCAGCCCCCTAACAGGGGTGGAAGCTTTCTTT. Its protein product is CASSPLTGVEAFF. The rearrangement joins TRBV3-1 (or the pseudogene TRBV3-2) to TRBJ1-1; TRBD1 matches at 7 bases. The germline V gene has CDR1 LGHDT and CDR2 YNNKEL (reference sequence). The CDR3 spans 13 residues. Losses at the gene ends were 4 bases for V and 8 bases for J; bases not matched to a gene: 7.

The V call is TRBV6-5, the J call TRBJ2-4; D perhaps matches TRBD2 (6 bases). The V end was cut by 8 bases, the J end by 2 bases, with 10 bases between. The CDR3 loop spans 13 amino acids. CDR1 and CDR2 (germline): MNHEY, SVGAGI. CDR3 sequence (DNA): TGTGCCAGCCATGGAGGGTCCAAAAACATTCAGTACTTC. Translating it yields CASHGGSKNIQYF.

V and J are TRBV6-6 and TRBJ1-2, with 9 bases fitting TRBD1. CDR3 length: 15 amino acids. Losses at the gene ends were 8 bases for V and 3 bases for J; bases not matched to a gene: 10. Germline V gene lookup returns CDR1 MNHNY and CDR2 SVGAGI (reference sequence). The CDR3 nucleotides are TGTGCCAGCGTAAAAGGGACAGGGAAAGACTATGGCTACACCTTC. Translation gives CASVKGTGKDYGYTF.

The chain couples TRBV5-6 to TRBJ2-3, with TRBD2 identical over 10 bases. V shed 4 bases, J shed 0 bases, and the junction held 11 bases outside the gene matches. The CDR3 loop spans 18 amino acids. The germline V gene has CDR1 SGHDT and CDR2 YYEEEE. The CDR3 reads CASSGSASGRLSTDTQYF. The CDR3 region has the DNA TGTGCCAGCAGCGGGAGTGCTAGCGGGAGACTTAGCACAGATACGCAGTATTTT.

The chain uses TRBV14 and TRBJ2-7; no clear D. Germline lookup yields CDR1 SGHDN and CDR2 FVKESK. The V and J ends lost 1 base and 6 bases respectively, with 13 bases between them. The length of the CDR3 is 14 residues. As DNA, the CDR3 is TGTGCCAGCAGCCAAGGGACCAATCCTGGCGAGCAGTACTTC. Translated: CASSQGTNPGEQYF.

The chain carries TRBV6-5 and TRBJ1-2; no clear D gene. V was clipped by 5 bases and J by 2 bases, with 3 bases between them. Germline-derived CDR1 and CDR2 are MNHEY and SVGAGI. This CDR3 has 11 amino acids. CDR3 DNA: TGTGCCAGCAGTCGGAACTATGGCTACACCTTC. As protein: CASSRNYGYTF.

The rearrangement links TRBV11-2 to TRBJ1-1, with D maybe TRBD1 (5 bases). CDR1 is SGHAT and CDR2 is FQNNGV in the germline V gene. The CDR3 runs 13 residues. V was cut by 5 bases and J by 4 bases, with 11 bases left in between. The CDR3 DNA sequence: TGTGCCAGCAGCATCCGGGGGGGCACTGAAGCTTTCTTT. Protein: CASSIRGGTEAFF.

This clone came up once. Distinct nucleotide sequences in the sample also encode this CDR3. V is TRBV6-5 and J is TRBJ1-2; D is ambiguous. Between the trimmed V and J ends, which lost 2 bases and 2 bases, there was a span of 6 bases. This CDR3 contains 13 residues. Germline lookup yields CDR1 MNHEY and CDR2 SVGAGI. This chain's CDR3 is CASSYDRNYGYTF. The CDR3, as DNA: TGTGCCAGCAGTTACGACCGCAACTATGGCTACACCTTC.

The chain combines TRBV6-2 or TRBV6-3 with TRBJ2-6; unclear D gene. Germline values: CDR1 MNHEY, CDR2 SVGEGT. Trimming left V 0 bases short and J 0 bases short, with 9 bases between. There are 17 residues in the CDR3. This chain's CDR3 is CASSYSGRYSGANVLTF. The CDR3 DNA reads as TGTGCCAGCAGTTACTCAGGCCGCTACTCTGGGGCCAACGTCCTGACTTTC.

The gene calls are TRBV3-1 (or the pseudogene TRBV3-2) and TRBJ2-1; 12 nucleotides align to TRBD2. CDR1 and CDR2 (germline): LGHDT, YNNKEL (reference sequence). CDR3 length: 16 residues. The V segment lost 0 bases and the J segment 7 bases; nucleotides outside the gene matches: 4. For the CDR3, the DNA is TGTGCCAGCAGCCAAGATCCTAGCGGGGGGGGTAATGAGCAGTTCTTC. Encoded protein: CASSQDPSGGGNEQFF.

The chain combines TRBV6-5 with TRBJ2-2; D ambiguous. Germline CDR1 and CDR2: MNHEY and SVGAGI. The CDR3 consists of 12 residues. The V end lost 4 bases, the J end lost 6 bases, and 6 bases lay between the germline ends. The CDR3 DNA sequence: TGTGCCAGCAGTTCATCCCCCGGGGAGCTGTTTTTT. Protein: CASSSSPGELFF.

A few counts support this clone. Here the CDR3 DNA reads TGTGCCACGGTCACCGGGACAGGGCATACCGGGGAGCTGTTTTTT. It specifies CATVTGTGHTGELFF. V is TRBV6-5 and J is TRBJ2-2, with 9 bases fitting TRBD1. Germline-derived CDR1 and CDR2 are MNHEY and SVGAGI. The CDR3 totals 15 residues. With V trimmed by 10 bases and J by 5 bases, 11 bases remained unmatched.

The rearrangement links TRBV7-2 to TRBJ2-1; TRBD2 agrees at 8 bases. The V segment lost 3 bases and the J segment 0 bases; nucleotides outside the gene matches: 10. The CDR3 totals 18 residues. Germline lookup yields CDR1 SGHTA and CDR2 FQGNSA. CDR3 nucleotides: TGTGCCAGCAGCTTCCCCCGCGGGGGGCCGAGCTCCTACAATGAGCAGTTCTTC. Its translation: CASSFPRGGPSSYNEQFF. The variable domain in full, completed from reference TRBV7-2 and TRBJ2-1, reads GAGVSQSPSNKVTEKGKDVELRCDPISGHTALYWYRQSLGQGLEFLIYFQGNSAPDKSGLPSDRFSAERTGGSVSTLTIQRTQQEDSAVYLCASSFPRGGPSSYNEQFFGPGTRLTVL.

This clone is medium-sized within its sample. V usage is TRBV19 and J usage is TRBJ2-1; TRBD2 aligns across 13 bases. Germline V gene data show CDR1 as LNHDA and CDR2 as SQIVND (reference sequence). This CDR3 has 18 amino acids. V shed 5 bases and J 7 bases; nucleotides not matched to a gene: 14. The CDR3 nucleotides are TGTGCCAGTAGTTCCTCCCCTACTAGCGGGAGGGCCGGGAATGAGCAGTTCTTC. It is translated as CASSSSPTSGRAGNEQFF.

This clone was found once. The gene calls are TRBV30 and TRBJ1-6, with 10 bases matching TRBD1. CDR1 and CDR2 from the germline V gene are GTSNPN and SVGIG (reference sequence). The CDR3 runs 14 residues. V shed 3 bases and J 7 bases; nucleotides not matched to a gene: 3. In DNA, the CDR3 is TGTGCCTGGAGCCGGGACAGGGGCAATTCACCCCTCCACTTT. Its translation: CAWSRDRGNSPLHF.

J is TRBJ2-3 and V is TRBV7-2; 9 positions match TRBD2. CDR3 length: 16 amino acids. Germline V lookup: CDR1 SGHTA, CDR2 FQGNSA. With V trimmed by 4 bases and J by 9 bases, 14 bases remained unmatched. The CDR3 DNA reads as TGTGCCAGCAGCTACCTTCGCGGGGGGGGCCGGGGGACGCAGTATTTT. It is translated as CASSYLRGGGRGTQYF. Looking up the rest from reference TRBV7-2 and TRBJ2-3 gives the full variable domain: GAGVSQSPSNKVTEKGKDVELRCDPISGHTALYWYRQSLGQGLEFLIYFQGNSAPDKSGLPSDRFSAERTGGSVSTLTIQRTQQEDSAVYLCASSYLRGGGRGTQYFGPGTRLTVL.

The chain uses TRBV5-8 and TRBJ2-7; 10 bases are shared with TRBD1. Germline assignment: CDR1 SGHTS and CDR2 YDEGEE. Trimming removed 4 bases from V and 5 bases from J; junction bases left unmatched: 9. CDR3 size: 15 residues. CDR3 in amino acids: CASSRQGASYNEQYV. The CDR3, as DNA: TGTGCCAGCAGCCGACAGGGGGCTAGCTACAACGAGCAGTACGTC.

The genes are TRBV6-5 and TRBJ2-2; possibly TRBD1 for D (6 bases). Per germline, CDR1 MNHEY and CDR2 SVGAGI. The CDR3 contains 13 residues. Deletions cut 6 bases from V and 3 bases from J, with 8 bases between. The DNA for the CDR3 is TGTGCCAGCAGGGACAGACACACCGGGGAGCTGTTTTTT. This codes for CASRDRHTGELFF.

This clone occurred a few times. V and J are TRBV7-2 and TRBJ1-2, with TRBD1 as a possible D gene (5 bases). V was clipped by 1 base and J by 6 bases, with 9 bases between them. The germline CDR1 and CDR2 sequences are SGHTA and FQGNSA. There are 13 residues in the CDR3. The CDR3 loop is CASSLGTYDGYTF. The CDR3 DNA is TGTGCCAGCAGCTTAGGGACATATGATGGCTACACCTTC. Complete variable domain (other parts from reference TRBV7-2 and TRBJ1-2): GAGVSQSPSNKVTEKGKDVELRCDPISGHTALYWYRQSLGQGLEFLIYFQGNSAPDKSGLPSDRFSAERTGGSVSTLTIQRTQQEDSAVYLCASSLGTYDGYTFGSGTRLTVV.

The chain is built from TRBV6-5 and TRBJ2-3; D perhaps matches TRBD2 (5 bases). Trimming shortened V by 2 bases and J by 5 bases, and 14 bases separated the two germline ends. CDR1 is MNHEY and CDR2 is SVGAGI in the germline V gene. CDR3 length: 15 amino acids. The CDR3 reads CASSYLVGGIDTQYF. The CDR3, as DNA: TGTGCCAGCAGTTACCTGGTTGGAGGTATAGATACGCAGTATTTT.

By sample fraction, this clone is medium-sized. The chain employs TRBV12-2 and TRBJ2-1; TRBD2, as called in the table, went unchecked against the DNA. TRBV12-2 corresponds to a pseudogene. The CDR3 is made up of 13 amino acids. DNA for the CDR3: TGTGCAAGTCGCTCGGGGGGGGTCGATGAGCAGTTCTTC. Residues: CASRSGGVDEQFF.

The chain has TRBV15 and TRBJ1-1; D is uncertain. V was shortened by 2 bases and J by 4 bases, with 14 bases between the two germline ends. The CDR3 spans 15 residues. Germline CDR1 is LNHNV and CDR2 is YYDKDF (reference sequence). The CDR3 loop is CATSRTVSWGTEAFF. CDR3 in DNA: TGTGCCACCAGCAGAACTGTTAGTTGGGGCACTGAAGCTTTCTTT.